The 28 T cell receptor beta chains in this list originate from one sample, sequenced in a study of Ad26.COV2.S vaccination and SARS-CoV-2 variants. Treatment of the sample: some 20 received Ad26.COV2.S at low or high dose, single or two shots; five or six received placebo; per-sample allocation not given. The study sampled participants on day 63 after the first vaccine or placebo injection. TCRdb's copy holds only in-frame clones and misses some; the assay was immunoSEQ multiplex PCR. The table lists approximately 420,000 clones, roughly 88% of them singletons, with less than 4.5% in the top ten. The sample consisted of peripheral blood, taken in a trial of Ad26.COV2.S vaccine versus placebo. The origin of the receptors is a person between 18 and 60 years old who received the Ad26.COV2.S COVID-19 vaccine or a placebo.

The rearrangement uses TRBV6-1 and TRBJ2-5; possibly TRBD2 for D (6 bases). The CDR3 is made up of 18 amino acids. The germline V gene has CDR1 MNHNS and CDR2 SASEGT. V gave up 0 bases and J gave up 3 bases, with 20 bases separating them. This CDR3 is CASSEADRLLREKETQYF. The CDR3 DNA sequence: TGTGCCAGCAGTGAAGCGGACCGCCTGCTCCGGGAGAAAGAGACCCAGTACTTC.

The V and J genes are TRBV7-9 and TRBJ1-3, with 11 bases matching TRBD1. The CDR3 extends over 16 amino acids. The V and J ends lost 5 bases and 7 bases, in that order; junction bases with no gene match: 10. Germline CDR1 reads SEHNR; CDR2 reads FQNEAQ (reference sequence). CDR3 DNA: TGTGCCAGCAGCCCCGGGACAGGGGGTGCCTTGAACACCATATATTTT. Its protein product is CASSPGTGGALNTIYF.

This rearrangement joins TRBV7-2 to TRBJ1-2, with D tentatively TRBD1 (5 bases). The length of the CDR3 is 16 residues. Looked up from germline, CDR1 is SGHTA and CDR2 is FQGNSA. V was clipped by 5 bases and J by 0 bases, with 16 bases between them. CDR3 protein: CASSRGRGLSNYGYTF. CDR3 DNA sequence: TGTGCCAGCAGCCGGGGGAGGGGTTTGTCTAACTATGGCTACACCTTC.

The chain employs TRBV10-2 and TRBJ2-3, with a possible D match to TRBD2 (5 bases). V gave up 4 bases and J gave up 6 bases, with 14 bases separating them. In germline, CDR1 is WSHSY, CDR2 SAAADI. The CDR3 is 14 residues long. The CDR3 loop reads CASSGPPGGDTQYF. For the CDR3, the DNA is TGCGCCAGCAGTGGGCCCCCGGGCGGGGATACGCAGTATTTT.

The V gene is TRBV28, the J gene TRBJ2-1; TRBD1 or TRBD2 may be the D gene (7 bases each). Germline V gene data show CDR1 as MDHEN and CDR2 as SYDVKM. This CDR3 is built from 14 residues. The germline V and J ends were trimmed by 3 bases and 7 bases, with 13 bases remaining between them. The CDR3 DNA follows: TGTGCCAGCAGTTTGACAGGGACTAAAAATGAGCAGTTCTTC. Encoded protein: CASSLTGTKNEQFF.

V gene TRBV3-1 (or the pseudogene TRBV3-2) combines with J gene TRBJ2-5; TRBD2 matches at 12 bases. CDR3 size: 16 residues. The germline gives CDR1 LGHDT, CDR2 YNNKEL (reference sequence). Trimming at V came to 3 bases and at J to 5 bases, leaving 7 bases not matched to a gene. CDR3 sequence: CASSHLAGGLEETQYF. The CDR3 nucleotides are TGTGCCAGCAGCCACCTAGCGGGGGGGCTTGAGGAGACCCAGTACTTC.

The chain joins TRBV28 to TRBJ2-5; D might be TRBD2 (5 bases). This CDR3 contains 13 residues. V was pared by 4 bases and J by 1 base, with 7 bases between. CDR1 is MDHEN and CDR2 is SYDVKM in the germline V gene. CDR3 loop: CASSSGIQETQYF. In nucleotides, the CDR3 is TGTGCCAGCAGTTCCGGGATCCAAGAGACCCAGTACTTC. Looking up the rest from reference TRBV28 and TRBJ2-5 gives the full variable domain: DVKVTQSSRYLVKRTGEKVFLECVQDMDHENMFWYRQDPGLGLRLIYFSYDVKMKEKGDIPEGYSVSREKKERFSLILESASTNQTSMYLCASSSGIQETQYFGPGTRLLVL.

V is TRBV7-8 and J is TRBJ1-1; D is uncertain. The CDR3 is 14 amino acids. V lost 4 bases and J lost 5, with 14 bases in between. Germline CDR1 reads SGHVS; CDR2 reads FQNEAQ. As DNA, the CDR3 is TGTGCCAGCAGCTCCGATGCGGTGGGGACTGAAGCTTTCTTT. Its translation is CASSSDAVGTEAFF.

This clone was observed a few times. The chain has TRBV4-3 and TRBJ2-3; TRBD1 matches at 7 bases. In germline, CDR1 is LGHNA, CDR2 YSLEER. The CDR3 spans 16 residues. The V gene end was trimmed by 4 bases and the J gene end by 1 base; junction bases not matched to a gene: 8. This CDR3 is CASSPSRTGRTDTQYF. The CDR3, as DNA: TGCGCCAGCAGCCCCAGCCGGACAGGACGCACAGATACGCAGTATTTT.

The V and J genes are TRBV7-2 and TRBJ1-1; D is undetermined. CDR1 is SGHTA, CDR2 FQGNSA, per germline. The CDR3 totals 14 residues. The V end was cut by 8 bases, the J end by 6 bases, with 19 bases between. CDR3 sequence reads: CASQNSRGVPEAFF. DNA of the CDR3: TGTGCCAGCCAAAACTCACGGGGTGTGCCTGAAGCTTTCTTT. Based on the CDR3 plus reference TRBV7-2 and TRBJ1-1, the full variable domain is GAGVSQSPSNKVTEKGKDVELRCDPISGHTALYWYRQSLGQGLEFLIYFQGNSAPDKSGLPSDRFSAERTGGSVSTLTIQRTQQEDSAVYLCASQNSRGVPEAFFGQGTRLTVV.

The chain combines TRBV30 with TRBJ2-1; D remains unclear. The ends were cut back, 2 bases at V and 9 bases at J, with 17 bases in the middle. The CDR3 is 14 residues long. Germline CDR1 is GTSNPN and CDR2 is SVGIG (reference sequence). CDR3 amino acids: CAWSPIRIMVEQFF. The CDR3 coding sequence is TGTGCCTGGAGTCCCATAAGAATTATGGTTGAGCAGTTCTTC.

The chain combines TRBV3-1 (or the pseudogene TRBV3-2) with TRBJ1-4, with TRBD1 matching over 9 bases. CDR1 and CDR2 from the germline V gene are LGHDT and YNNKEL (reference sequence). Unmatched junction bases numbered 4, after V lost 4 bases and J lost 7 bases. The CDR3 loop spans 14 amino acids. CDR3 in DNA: TGTGCCAGCAGCCCCACAGGGGGCTTTGAAAAACTGTTTTTT. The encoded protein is CASSPTGGFEKLFF.

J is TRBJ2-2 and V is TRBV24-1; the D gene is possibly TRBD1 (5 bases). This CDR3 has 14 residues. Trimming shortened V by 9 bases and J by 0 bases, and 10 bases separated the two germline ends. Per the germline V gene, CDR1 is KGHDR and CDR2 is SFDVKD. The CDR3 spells CATAGASNTGELFF. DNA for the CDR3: TGTGCCACCGCTGGGGCTTCGAACACCGGGGAGCTGTTTTTT.

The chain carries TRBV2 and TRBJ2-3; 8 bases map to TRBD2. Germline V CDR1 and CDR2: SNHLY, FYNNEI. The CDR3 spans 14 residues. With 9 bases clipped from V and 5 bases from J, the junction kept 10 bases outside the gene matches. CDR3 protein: CARAGAQTLDTQYF. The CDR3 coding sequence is TGTGCCAGAGCGGGGGCCCAGACGTTAGATACGCAGTATTTT.

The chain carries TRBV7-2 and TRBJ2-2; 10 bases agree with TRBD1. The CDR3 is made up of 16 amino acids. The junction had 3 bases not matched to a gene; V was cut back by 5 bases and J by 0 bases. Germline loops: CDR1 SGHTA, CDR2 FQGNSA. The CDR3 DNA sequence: TGTGCCAGCAGCATAGGGACAGGGGCGAACACCGGGGAGCTGTTTTTT. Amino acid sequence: CASSIGTGANTGELFF.

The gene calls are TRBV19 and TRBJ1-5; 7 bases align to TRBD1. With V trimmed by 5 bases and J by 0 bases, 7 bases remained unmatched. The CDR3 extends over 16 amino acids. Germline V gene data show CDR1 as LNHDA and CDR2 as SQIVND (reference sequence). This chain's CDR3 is CASSVVAGGSNQPQHF. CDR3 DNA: TGTGCCAGTAGTGTGGTGGCAGGGGGTAGCAATCAGCCCCAGCATTTT.

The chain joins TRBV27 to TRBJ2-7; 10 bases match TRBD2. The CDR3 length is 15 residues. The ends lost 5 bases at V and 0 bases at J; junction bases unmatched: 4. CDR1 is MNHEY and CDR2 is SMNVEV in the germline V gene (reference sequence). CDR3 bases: TGTGCCAGCAGTCGACTAGCGGGCAACTCCTACGAGCAGTACTTC. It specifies CASSRLAGNSYEQYF.

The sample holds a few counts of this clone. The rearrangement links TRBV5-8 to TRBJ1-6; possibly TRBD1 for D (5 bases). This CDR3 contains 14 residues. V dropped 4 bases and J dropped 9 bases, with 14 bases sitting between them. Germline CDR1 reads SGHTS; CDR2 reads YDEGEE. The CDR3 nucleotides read TGTGCCAGCAGCCGGGACGGCGACTCTTCACCCCTCCACTTT. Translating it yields CASSRDGDSSPLHF.

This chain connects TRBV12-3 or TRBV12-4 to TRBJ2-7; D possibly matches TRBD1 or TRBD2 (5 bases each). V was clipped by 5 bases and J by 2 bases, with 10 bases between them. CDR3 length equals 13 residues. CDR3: CASSRDRPYEQYF. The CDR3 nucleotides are TGTGCCAGCAGTCGGGACCGCCCCTACGAGCAGTACTTC.

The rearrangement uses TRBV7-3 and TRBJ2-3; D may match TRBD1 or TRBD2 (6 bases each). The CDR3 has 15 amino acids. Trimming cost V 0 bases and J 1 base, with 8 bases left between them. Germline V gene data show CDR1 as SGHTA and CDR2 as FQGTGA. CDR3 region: CASSLTGGRTDTQYF. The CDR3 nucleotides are TGTGCCAGCAGCTTAACTGGGGGGCGCACAGATACGCAGTATTTT.

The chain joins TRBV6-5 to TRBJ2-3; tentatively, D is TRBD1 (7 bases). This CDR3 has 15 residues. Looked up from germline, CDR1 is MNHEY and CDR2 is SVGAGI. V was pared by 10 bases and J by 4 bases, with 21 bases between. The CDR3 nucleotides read TGTGCCACCGTCGACCGAACAGGGGAGGCAGATACGCAGTATTTT. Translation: CATVDRTGEADTQYF.

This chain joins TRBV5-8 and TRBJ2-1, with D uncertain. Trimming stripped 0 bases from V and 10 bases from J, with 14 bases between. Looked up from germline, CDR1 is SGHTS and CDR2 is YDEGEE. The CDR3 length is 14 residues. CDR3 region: CASSLDGGPPEQFF. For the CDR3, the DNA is TGTGCCAGCAGCTTGGACGGCGGACCCCCCGAGCAGTTCTTC.

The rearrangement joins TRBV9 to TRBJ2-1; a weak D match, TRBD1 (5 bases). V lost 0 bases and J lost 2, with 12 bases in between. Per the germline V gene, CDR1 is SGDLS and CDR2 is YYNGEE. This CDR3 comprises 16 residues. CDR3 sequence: CASSVGGRVAYNEQFF. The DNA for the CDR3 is TGTGCCAGCAGCGTAGGGGGCAGGGTTGCCTACAATGAGCAGTTCTTC.

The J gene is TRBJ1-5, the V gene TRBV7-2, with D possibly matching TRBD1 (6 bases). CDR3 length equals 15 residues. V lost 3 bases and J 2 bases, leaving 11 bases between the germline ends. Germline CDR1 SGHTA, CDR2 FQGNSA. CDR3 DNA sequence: TGTGCCAGCAGCTTTGGGGGCCGGGGCAATCAGCCCCAGCATTTT. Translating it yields CASSFGGRGNQPQHF. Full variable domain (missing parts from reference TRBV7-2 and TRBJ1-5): GAGVSQSPSNKVTEKGKDVELRCDPISGHTALYWYRQSLGQGLEFLIYFQGNSAPDKSGLPSDRFSAERTGGSVSTLTIQRTQQEDSAVYLCASSFGGRGNQPQHFGDGTRLSIL.

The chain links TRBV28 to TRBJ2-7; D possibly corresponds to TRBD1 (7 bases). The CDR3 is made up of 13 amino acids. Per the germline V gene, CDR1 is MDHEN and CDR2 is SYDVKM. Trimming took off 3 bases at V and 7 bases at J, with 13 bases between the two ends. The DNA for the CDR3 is TGTGCCAGCAGTTTTGGGACAGCGGGTGAGCAGTACTTC. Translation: CASSFGTAGEQYF.

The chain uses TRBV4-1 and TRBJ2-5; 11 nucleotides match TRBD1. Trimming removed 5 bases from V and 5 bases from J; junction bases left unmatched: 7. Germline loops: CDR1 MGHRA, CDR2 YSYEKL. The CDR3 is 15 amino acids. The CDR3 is CASSGGQGGDETQYF. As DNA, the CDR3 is TGCGCCAGCAGCGGGGGACAGGGGGGGGACGAGACCCAGTACTTC.

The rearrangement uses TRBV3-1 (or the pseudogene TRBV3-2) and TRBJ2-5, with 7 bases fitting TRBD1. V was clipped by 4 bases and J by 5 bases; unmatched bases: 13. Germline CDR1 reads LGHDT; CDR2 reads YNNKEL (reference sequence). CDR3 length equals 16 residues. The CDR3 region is CASSRPLGGRNETQYF. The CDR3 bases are TGTGCCAGCAGCCGTCCTCTAGGGGGCCGGAACGAGACCCAGTACTTC.

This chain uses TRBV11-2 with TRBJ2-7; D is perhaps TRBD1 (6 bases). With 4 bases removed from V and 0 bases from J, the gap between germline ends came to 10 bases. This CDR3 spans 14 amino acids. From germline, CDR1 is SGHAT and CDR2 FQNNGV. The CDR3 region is CASSSGVGSYEQYF. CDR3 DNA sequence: TGTGCCAGCAGCTCAGGGGTGGGCTCCTACGAGCAGTACTTC.